One sample yielded the 10 T cell receptor beta chains listed below, sequenced in a study of T cells in Graves' hyperthyroidism and ophthalmopathy. Using RNA transcripts as the source, TCR beta CDR3 regions were amplified. Initially, a first-round RT-PCR of the TCR CDR3 employed the HTBI primer set. TCRdb reanalysed the multiplex PCR reads using MiXCR and keeps one entry per CDR3 protein. The sample lists under 300,000 distinct CDR3 sequences; 13% were seen once. Sequencing used blood. The receptors stem from a woman in her thirties with Graves' hyperthyroidism that later progressed to Graves' ophthalmopathy.

This clonotype occurred a few times. The chain employs TRBV29-1 and TRBJ1-4; D remains unclear. This CDR3 has 14 amino acids. V was cut by 4 bases and J by 0 bases, with 9 bases left in between. Germline CDR1 SQVTM, CDR2 ANQGSEA. CDR3 coding DNA: TGCAGCGTTGGTTTGGGAACAACTAATGAAAAACTGTTTTTT. Translation: CSVGLGTTNEKLFF. Full variable domain (rest looked up from reference TRBV29-1 and TRBJ1-4): SAVISQKPSRDICQRGTSLTIQCQVDSQVTMMFWYRQQPGQSLTLIATANQGSEATYESGFVIDKFPISRPNLTFSTLTVSNMSPEDSSIYLCSVGLGTTNEKLFFGSGTQLSVL.

This clonotype was seen a few times. Being one base from a much bigger clone, this may be a read error. The chain combines TRBV13 with TRBJ2-5; 7 bases map to TRBD1. The CDR3 is made up of 15 amino acids. The germline CDR1 and CDR2 sequences are PRHDT and FYEKMQ (reference sequence). The V and J ends lost 4 bases and 5 bases, in that order; junction bases with no gene match: 10. DNA of the CDR3: TGTGCCAGCAGCTCAGATCTAGGGGGCATGGAGACCCAGTACTTC. Its translation: CASSSDLGGMETQYF.

This clonotype was counted at least ten times. This chain links TRBV30 with TRBJ2-7, with D unclear. Germline values: CDR1 GTSNPN, CDR2 SVGIG (reference sequence). The V and J ends lost 0 bases and 7 bases respectively, with 10 bases between them. This CDR3 has 12 amino acids. The CDR3 reads CAWSVQGIEQYF. The CDR3, as DNA: TGTGCCTGGAGTGTACAAGGTATTGAGCAGTACTTC.

This chain uses TRBV6-2 or TRBV6-3 with TRBJ2-3; D possibly corresponds to TRBD2 (6 bases). Germline CDR1 and CDR2: MNHEY and SVGEGT. The germline V and J ends were trimmed by 11 bases and 3 bases, with 18 bases remaining between them. The CDR3 extends over 14 amino acids. The CDR3 spells CASASGGMTDTQYF. CDR3 bases: TGTGCCTCAGCCTCCGGGGGTATGACAGATACGCAGTATTTT.

This clonotype was seen repeatedly, ten times or more. The chain combines TRBV28 with TRBJ2-1; D could derive from TRBD1 or TRBD2 (7 bases each). Trimming stripped 3 bases from V and 7 bases from J, with 25 bases between. The CDR3 is 18 amino acids. From germline, CDR1 is MDHEN and CDR2 SYDVKM. In DNA form, the CDR3 reads TGTGCCAGCAGTTTCTGGCCTAGCGGAGGGAGGGGGCCAAATGAGCAGTTCTTC. Protein: CASSFWPSGGRGPNEQFF. Complete variable domain (other parts from reference TRBV28 and TRBJ2-1): DVKVTQSSRYLVKRTGEKVFLECVQDMDHENMFWYRQDPGLGLRLIYFSYDVKMKEKGDIPEGYSVSREKKERFSLILESASTNQTSMYLCASSFWPSGGRGPNEQFFGPGTRLTVL.

This clonotype was detected many times. The chain joins TRBV20-1 to TRBJ2-4; a possible D gene is TRBD1 (7 bases). CDR1 and CDR2 from the germline V gene are DFQATT and SNEGSKA (reference sequence). This CDR3 comprises 17 residues. The V end lost 4 bases, the J end lost 1 base, and 20 bases lay between the germline ends. The CDR3 here is CSAKYTGEVGAKNIQYF. The CDR3 DNA follows: TGCAGTGCTAAGTATACAGGGGAGGTCGGGGCCAAAAACATTCAGTACTTC.

This clonotype was recorded many times. The chain is built from TRBV7-9 and TRBJ2-7; D might be TRBD2 (6 bases). CDR1 is SEHNR, CDR2 FQNEAQ, per germline (reference sequence). The CDR3 has 16 amino acids. V dropped 2 bases and J dropped 6 bases, with 20 bases sitting between them. CDR3 nucleotides: TGTGCCAGCAGCTTATCCGTAGGCGGGAACTCACCCGAGCAGTACTTC. Encoded protein: CASSLSVGGNSPEQYF.

This clonotype has more than one count but fewer than ten. The chain has TRBV25-1 and TRBJ2-5; the D gene is possibly TRBD2 (6 bases). Germline loops: CDR1 MGHDK, CDR2 SYGVNS. V was trimmed by 4 bases and J by 1 base, leaving 13 bases between them. The CDR3 covers 15 residues. The CDR3 loop reads CASSVAGLIQETQYF. The DNA of the CDR3 is TGTGCCAGCAGTGTGGCGGGGTTAATCCAAGAGACCCAGTACTTC.

J is TRBJ1-5 and V is TRBV9; D uncertain. The V end was cut by 5 bases, the J end by 9 bases, with 18 bases between. This CDR3 spans 14 amino acids. The germline CDR1 and CDR2 sequences are SGDLS and YYNGEE. CDR3: CASSSRDFDMPQHF. In nucleotides, the CDR3 is TGTGCCAGCAGTAGCAGAGATTTTGATATGCCCCAGCATTTT.

In its sample, this clonotype was seen many times. V is TRBV5-5 and J is TRBJ2-1, with D possibly matching TRBD1 (6 bases). V was trimmed by 5 bases and J by 0 bases, leaving 9 bases between them. CDR1 is SGHKS, CDR2 YYEKEE, per germline (reference sequence). The CDR3 length is 14 residues. The DNA for the CDR3 is TGTGCCAGCAGAGACAGGCGCTCCTACAATGAGCAGTTCTTC. This translates into CASRDRRSYNEQFF.